The T cell receptor (beta chain) under discussion was sequenced for a study of CD8+ T cells in alopecia areata. Study as a whole: Treatment of the treated patients consisted of oral tofacitinib, 5 to 10 mg twice daily. Tofacitinib therapy took 6 to 18 months; 6 months off drug came after.

A note on this clone: Its cognate antigen is unknown.

Extracted RNA was reverse transcribed into cDNA, the sequencing template. Only in-frame clones appear in the TCRdb table, and some are missing; sequencing was by immunoSEQ multiplex PCR. The sample shows 80,000 to 100,000 clones, around 47% of them seen only once. Stated treatment: oral pan-JAK inhibitor, 5-10 mg twice daily. Study-wide findings and caveats: Tofacitinib significantly brought down scalp clonality and expanded CD8+ clones among top 100. Many expanded lesional clones remained in scalp and blood on tofacitinib.

The sample consisted of CD8+ T cells sorted from blood, taken at week 24, from a patient treated with tofacitinib. This sequence originates from a human donor with alopecia areata.

CDR3 nucleotides: TGTGCCAGCAGTTACTCGAGGGACGTACTCTACGAGCAGTACTTC. It is translated as CASSYSRDVLYEQYF. The gene calls are TRBV6-5 and TRBJ2-7; D possibly matches TRBD1 or TRBD2 (5 bases each). Germline CDR1 is MNHEY and CDR2 is SVGAGI. The CDR3 is 15 amino acids. V was cut by 0 bases and J by 3 bases, with 12 bases left in between.